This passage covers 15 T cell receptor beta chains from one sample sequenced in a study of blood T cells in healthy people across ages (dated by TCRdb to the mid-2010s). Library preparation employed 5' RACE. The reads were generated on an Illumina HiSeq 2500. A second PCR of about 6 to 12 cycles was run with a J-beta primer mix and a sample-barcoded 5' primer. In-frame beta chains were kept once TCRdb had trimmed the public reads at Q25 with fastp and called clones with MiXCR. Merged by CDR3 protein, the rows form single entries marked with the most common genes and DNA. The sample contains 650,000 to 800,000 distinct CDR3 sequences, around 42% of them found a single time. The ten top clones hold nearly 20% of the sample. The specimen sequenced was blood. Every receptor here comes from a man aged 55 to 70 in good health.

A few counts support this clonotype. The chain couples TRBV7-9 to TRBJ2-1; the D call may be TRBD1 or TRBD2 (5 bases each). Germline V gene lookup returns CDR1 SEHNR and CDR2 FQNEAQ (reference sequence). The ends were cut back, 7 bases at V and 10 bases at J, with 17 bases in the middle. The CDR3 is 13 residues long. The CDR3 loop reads CASTGPNLGEQFF. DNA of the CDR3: TGTGCCAGCACGGGACCTAATCTAGGGGAGCAGTTCTTC.

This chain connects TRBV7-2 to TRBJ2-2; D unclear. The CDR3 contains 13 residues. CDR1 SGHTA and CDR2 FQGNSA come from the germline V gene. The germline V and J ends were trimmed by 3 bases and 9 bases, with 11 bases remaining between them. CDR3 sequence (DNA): TGTGCCAGCAGCTTGGGAAGCTTCAGGGAGCTGTTTTTT. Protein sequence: CASSLGSFRELFF.

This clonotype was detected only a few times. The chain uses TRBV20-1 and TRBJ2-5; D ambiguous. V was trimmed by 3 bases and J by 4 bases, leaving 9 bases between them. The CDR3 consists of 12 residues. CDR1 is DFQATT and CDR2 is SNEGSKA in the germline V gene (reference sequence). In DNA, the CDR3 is TGCAGTGCTAGTTTGGGGATAGAGACCCAGTACTTC. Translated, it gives CSASLGIETQYF.

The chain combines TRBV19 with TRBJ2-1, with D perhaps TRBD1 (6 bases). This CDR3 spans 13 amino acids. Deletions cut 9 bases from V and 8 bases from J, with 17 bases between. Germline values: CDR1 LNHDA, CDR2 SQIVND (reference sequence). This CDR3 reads CASNRVLTDEQFF. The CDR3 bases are TGTGCCAGCAACAGGGTACTCACCGATGAGCAGTTCTTC.

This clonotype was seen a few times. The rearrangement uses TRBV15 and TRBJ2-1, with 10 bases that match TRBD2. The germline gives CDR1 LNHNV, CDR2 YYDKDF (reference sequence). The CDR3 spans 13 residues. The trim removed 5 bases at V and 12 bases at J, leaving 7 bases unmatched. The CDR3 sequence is CATSPGASGGQFF. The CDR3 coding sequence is TGTGCCACCAGCCCTGGGGCTAGCGGGGGGCAGTTCTTC.

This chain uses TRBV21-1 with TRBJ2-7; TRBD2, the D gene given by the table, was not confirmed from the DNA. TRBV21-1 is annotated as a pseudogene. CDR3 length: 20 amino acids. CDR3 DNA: TGTGCCAGCAGCATCCCGATGGGGACTAGCGGGGTTAGGTATCCCTACGAGCAGTACTTC. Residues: CASSIPMGTSGVRYPYEQYF.

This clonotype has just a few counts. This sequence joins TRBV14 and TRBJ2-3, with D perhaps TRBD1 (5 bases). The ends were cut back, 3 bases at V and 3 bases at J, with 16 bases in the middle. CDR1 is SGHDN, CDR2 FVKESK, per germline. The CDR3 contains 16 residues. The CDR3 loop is CASSQLKGPGTDTQYF. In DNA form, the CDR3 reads TGTGCCAGCAGCCAGCTAAAGGGGCCCGGGACAGATACGCAGTATTTT.

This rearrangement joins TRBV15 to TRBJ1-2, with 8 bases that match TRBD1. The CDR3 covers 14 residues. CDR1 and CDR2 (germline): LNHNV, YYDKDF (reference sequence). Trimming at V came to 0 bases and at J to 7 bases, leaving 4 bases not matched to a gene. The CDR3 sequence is CATSRDRTGSGYTF. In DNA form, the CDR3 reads TGTGCCACCAGCAGAGACCGGACAGGGTCTGGCTACACCTTC. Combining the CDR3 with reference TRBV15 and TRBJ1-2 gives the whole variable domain DAMVIQNPRYQVTQFGKPVTLSCSQTLNHNVMYWYQQKSSQAPKLLFHYYDKDFNNEADTPDNFQSRRPNTSFCFLDIRSPGLGDTAMYLCATSRDRTGSGYTFGSGTRLTVV.

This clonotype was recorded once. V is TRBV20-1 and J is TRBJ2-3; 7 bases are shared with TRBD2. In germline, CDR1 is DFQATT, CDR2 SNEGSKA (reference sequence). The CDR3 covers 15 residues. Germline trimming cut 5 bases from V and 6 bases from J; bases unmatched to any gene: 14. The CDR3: CSAHQTTRAGDTQYF. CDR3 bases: TGCAGTGCTCATCAGACTACTCGAGCGGGGGATACGCAGTATTTT.

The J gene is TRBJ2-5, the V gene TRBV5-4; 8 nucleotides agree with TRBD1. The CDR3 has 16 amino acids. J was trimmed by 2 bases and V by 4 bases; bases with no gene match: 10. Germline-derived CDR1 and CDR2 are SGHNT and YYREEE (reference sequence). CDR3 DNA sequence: TGTGCCAGCAGCACTAGGACAGGGACGTGGCAAGAGACCCAGTACTTC. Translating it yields CASSTRTGTWQETQYF.

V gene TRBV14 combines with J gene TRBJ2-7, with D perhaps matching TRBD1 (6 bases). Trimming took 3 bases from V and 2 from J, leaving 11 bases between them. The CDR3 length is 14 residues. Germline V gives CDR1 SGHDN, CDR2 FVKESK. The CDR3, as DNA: TGTGCCAGCAGCCACCGTTCAGGGGCCTACGAGCAGTACTTC. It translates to CASSHRSGAYEQYF.

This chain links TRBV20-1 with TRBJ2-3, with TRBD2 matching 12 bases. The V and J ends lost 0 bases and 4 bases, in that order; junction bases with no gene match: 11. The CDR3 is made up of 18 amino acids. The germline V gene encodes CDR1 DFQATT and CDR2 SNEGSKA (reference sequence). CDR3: CSARDLRGLAGRPDTQYF. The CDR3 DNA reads TGCAGTGCTAGAGATCTCAGAGGACTAGCGGGGCGTCCAGATACGCAGTATTTT.

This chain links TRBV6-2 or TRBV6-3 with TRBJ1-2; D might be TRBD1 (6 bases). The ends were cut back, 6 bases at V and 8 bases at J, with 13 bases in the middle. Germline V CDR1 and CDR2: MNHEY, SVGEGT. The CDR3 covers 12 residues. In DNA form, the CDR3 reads TGTGCCAGCAGCTCAGGGGCGAAGGGCTACACCTTC. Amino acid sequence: CASSSGAKGYTF.

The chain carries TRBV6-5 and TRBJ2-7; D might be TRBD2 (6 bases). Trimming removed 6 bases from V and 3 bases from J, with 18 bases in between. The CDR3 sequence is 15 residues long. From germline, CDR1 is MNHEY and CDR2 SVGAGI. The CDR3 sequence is CASSPRRGSSYEQYF. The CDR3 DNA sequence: TGTGCCAGCAGCCCCCGGAGGGGTTCTAGCTACGAGCAGTACTTC.

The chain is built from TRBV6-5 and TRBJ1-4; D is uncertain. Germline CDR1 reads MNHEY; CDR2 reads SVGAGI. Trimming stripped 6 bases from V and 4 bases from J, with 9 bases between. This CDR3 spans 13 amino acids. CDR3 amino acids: CASRESGNEKLFF. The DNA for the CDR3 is TGTGCCAGCAGGGAATCTGGTAATGAAAAACTGTTTTTT.